These 2 T cell receptor beta chains were all obtained from the same sample, sequenced in a study of blood T cells in healthy people across ages. A J-beta primer mix and a sample-barcoded 5' primer were used in a second PCR of roughly 6 to 11 cycles. Each CDR3 protein is one row after TCRdb ran MiXCR on the 5' RACE reads. Of about 940,000 distinct CDR3 sequences listed, roughly 48% are singletons. Source material: blood. The receptor source for this set is a man aged 30 to 45 in good health.

V and J are TRBV18 and TRBJ1-1, with 8 bases fitting TRBD1. Germline CDR1 is KGHSH and CDR2 is LQKENI. The CDR3 consists of 17 residues. The trim removed 3 bases at V and 2 bases at J, leaving 11 bases unmatched. The CDR3 spells CASSPGQGLAINTEAFF. CDR3 bases: TGTGCCAGCTCACCCGGACAGGGTCTTGCGATAAACACTGAAGCTTTCTTT.

The rearrangement links TRBV18 to TRBJ2-5; 8 bases are shared with TRBD2. The CDR3 has 15 residues. Germline V gene data show CDR1 as KGHSH and CDR2 as LQKENI. Trimming took 8 bases from V and 5 from J; bases not matched to a gene: 13. The DNA of the CDR3 is TGTGCCAGCACTTCGACCGGGGGGGCCGTCGAGACCCAGTACTTC. It codes for CASTSTGGAVETQYF.